This TCR beta chain was captured by sequencing in a study of blood T cells in healthy people across ages. Germline CDR1 is MNHNS and CDR2 is SASEGT. This CDR3 is built from 13 residues. Trimming shortened V by 10 bases and J by 4 bases, and 16 bases separated the two germline ends. A J-beta primer mix and a sample-barcoded 5' primer were used in a second PCR of roughly 7 to 12 cycles. Every single cDNA molecule received a tag from a template-switch adaptor with 12 random nucleotides. TCRdb passed the 5' RACE reads through MiXCR, listing each CDR3 protein once. The repertoire holds some 1 million distinct CDR3 sequences, with under 55% as singletons.

V and J are TRBV6-1 and TRBJ1-2; no clear D. This receptor was taken from a woman aged 55-70 years in good health. Material: blood. In nucleotides, the CDR3 is TGTGCCATCGAGATGGGGAGGACCTATGGCTACACCTTC. It encodes CAIEMGRTYGYTF.